These 20 T cell receptor beta chains were all obtained from the same sample, sequenced in a study of OX40 agonist ivuxolimab in advanced cancers. Repertoires were generated with immunoSEQ multiplex PCR, while TCRdb's copy carries only in-frame clones and drops some. The data contain about 71,000 clones, approximately 80% of them seen just once; the ten biggest clones take up 0.44%. Sequencing was performed on CD4+ or CD8+ T cells sorted from blood, taken in a trial of the OX40 agonist ivuxolimab. Receptors originate from an adult with an advanced solid tumor such as melanoma, head and neck, liver or kidney cancer.

The chain has TRBV9 and TRBJ2-3, with TRBD2 matching 13 bases. The CDR3 is 18 residues long. V lost 3 bases, J lost 0 bases, and 7 bases stayed unmatched. The germline V gene encodes CDR1 SGDLS and CDR2 YYNGEE. CDR3 amino acids: CASSGGLAGSVSTDTQYF. The CDR3 nucleotides read TGTGCCAGCAGCGGGGGACTAGCGGGATCCGTCAGCACAGATACGCAGTATTTT.

The chain is built from TRBV5-4 and TRBJ1-1; D call uncertain. V dropped 4 bases and J dropped 2 bases, with 12 bases sitting between them. CDR1 and CDR2 (germline): SGHNT, YYREEE (reference sequence). The CDR3 consists of 14 residues. CDR3 amino acids: CASSRSVGNTEAFF. The CDR3 nucleotides are TGTGCCAGCAGCAGGTCGGTGGGAAACACTGAAGCTTTCTTT.

This chain uses TRBV7-4 with TRBJ1-5; D is unclear. The V end was cut by 6 bases, the J end by 0 bases, with 3 bases between. The CDR3 covers 12 residues. The V gene's germline CDR1 is SGHVT and CDR2 SQSDAQ. The CDR3 DNA is TGTGCCAGCAGTCTTAGCAATCAGCCCCAGCATTTT. Protein sequence: CASSLSNQPQHF.

The rearrangement links TRBV12-5 to TRBJ1-1; 11 nucleotides match TRBD1. The CDR3 has 16 amino acids. V was pared by 6 bases and J by 5 bases, with 11 bases of the junction left unmatched. CDR1 LGHNT and CDR2 FRNRAP come from the germline V gene. The CDR3, as DNA: TGTGCTAGTGGGACAAGTCCCGGGACAGGGGGGACTGAAGCTTTCTTT. Residues: CASGTSPGTGGTEAFF. Filled out from reference TRBV12-5 and TRBJ1-1, the complete variable domain reads DARVTQTPRHKVTEMGQEVTMRCQPILGHNTVFWYRQTMMQGLELLAYFRNRAPLDDSGMPKDRFSAEMPDATLATLKIQPSEPRDSAVYFCASGTSPGTGGTEAFFGQGTRLTVV.

This chain joins TRBV5-8 and TRBJ1-5; maybe TRBD1 (6 bases). CDR1 SGHTS and CDR2 YDEGEE come from the germline V gene. V lost 4 bases and J 0 bases, leaving 11 bases between the germline ends. This CDR3 comprises 15 residues. CDR3 protein: CASSPGVNSNQPQHF. The CDR3 bases are TGTGCCAGCAGCCCAGGGGTCAATAGCAATCAGCCCCAGCATTTT.

The CDR3 is CASSQDGPGLDRNEQFF. The CDR3 region has the DNA TGTGCCAGCAGCCAAGATGGCCCGGGACTAGACCGGAATGAGCAGTTCTTC. The chain couples TRBV4-2 to TRBJ2-1, with TRBD2 identical over 8 bases. With 0 bases clipped from V and 7 bases from J, the junction kept 11 bases outside the gene matches. The length of the CDR3 is 17 residues. The V gene's germline CDR1 is LGHNA and CDR2 YNFKEQ.

The CDR3 sequence is CASSPGTAIYF. The CDR3 region has the DNA TGTGCCAGCAGTCCAGGGACCGCCATATATTTT. This chain joins TRBV25-1 and TRBJ1-3, with D maybe TRBD1 (5 bases). The CDR3 sequence is 11 residues long. V was clipped by 5 bases and J by 11 bases, with 10 bases between them. Germline V gene sequence: CDR1 MGHDK, CDR2 SYGVNS.

The chain combines TRBV18 with TRBJ1-6, with 7 nucleotides matching TRBD1. The CDR3 spans 15 residues. Losses at the gene ends were 4 bases for V and 7 bases for J; bases not matched to a gene: 7. Germline loops: CDR1 KGHSH, CDR2 LQKENI. The CDR3 spells CASSREGQLNSPLHF. The DNA for the CDR3 is TGTGCCAGCTCACGAGAGGGACAGTTAAATTCACCCCTCCACTTT.

The V call is TRBV6-4, the J call TRBJ1-2; perhaps TRBD1 as D (5 bases). CDR3 length: 15 residues. Trimming pared 5 bases from V and 4 bases from J, leaving 17 bases between. Germline values: CDR1 MRHNA, CDR2 SNTAGT. CDR3 DNA: TGTGCCAGCAGTCCCCGAGCGGGGGGTGGCTATGGCTACACCTTC. Translated, it gives CASSPRAGGGYGYTF.

Points on this clone: An end of the junction does not agree with germline; a read error may underlie this. The DNA for the CDR3 is TGTGCCAGCAGCGTAGCGGTCTGGAATGAGCAGTTCTTC. This sequence encodes CASSVAVWNEQFF. The chain has TRBV7-9 and TRBJ2-1; D perhaps matches TRBD2 (6 bases). This CDR3 contains 13 residues. Per the germline V gene, CDR1 is SEHNR and CDR2 is FQNEAQ (reference sequence).

This chain uses TRBV28 with TRBJ2-7; 8 positions agree with TRBD1. The CDR3 length is 15 residues. CDR1 and CDR2 from the germline V gene are MDHEN and SYDVKM. J lost 2 bases, V lost 8 bases, and 11 bases had no gene match. CDR3 DNA: TGTGCCAGCTCGTCAGGGGGACAGGTGACCTACGAGCAGTACTTC. This gives the protein CASSSGGQVTYEQYF.

This chain connects TRBV25-1 to TRBJ1-2, with TRBD1 matching over 7 bases. This CDR3 spans 13 amino acids. The germline gives CDR1 MGHDK, CDR2 SYGVNS. Germline trimming cut 4 bases from V and 8 bases from J; bases unmatched to any gene: 7. CDR3 region: CASSATGSYGYTF. The DNA for the CDR3 is TGTGCCAGCAGTGCGACAGGGAGCTACGGCTACACCTTC.

The V and J genes are TRBV5-1 and TRBJ1-2, with a tentative D call TRBD1 (5 bases). Trimming took 0 bases from V and 4 from J, leaving 10 bases between them. Germline loops: CDR1 SGHRS, CDR2 YFSETQ. The CDR3 sequence is 14 residues long. CDR3: CASSLEEGVYGYTF. The CDR3 DNA follows: TGCGCCAGCAGCTTGGAAGAAGGGGTCTATGGCTACACCTTC.

This clone showed up just a few times. The chain couples TRBV7-9 to TRBJ1-5; D is perhaps TRBD1 (6 bases). The CDR3 has 18 residues. The germline CDR1 and CDR2 sequences are SEHNR and FQNEAQ (reference sequence). The ends were cut back, 1 base at V and 3 bases at J, with 19 bases in the middle. CDR3 sequence: CASSLGTIGGRLNQPQHF. The CDR3 nucleotides read TGTGCCAGCAGCTTAGGGACGATAGGGGGGCGGCTCAATCAGCCCCAGCATTTT.

The chain couples TRBV9 to TRBJ1-1; D unresolved. There are 15 residues in the CDR3. The V end was cut by 4 bases, the J end by 0 bases, with 13 bases between. The germline V gene encodes CDR1 SGDLS and CDR2 YYNGEE. DNA for the CDR3: TGTGCCAGCAGCCCACCGGAGTTGGTGAACACTGAAGCTTTCTTT. The encoded protein is CASSPPELVNTEAFF.

The V call is TRBV18, the J call TRBJ2-7; 7 nucleotides match TRBD2. Germline CDR1 KGHSH, CDR2 LQKENI. V lost 3 bases to trimming and J lost 3 bases; unmatched junction nucleotides: 8. The CDR3 loop spans 15 amino acids. This CDR3 is CASSPSGGGVYEQYF. CDR3 sequence (DNA): TGTGCCAGCTCACCGTCGGGAGGAGGGGTCTACGAGCAGTACTTC. The full variable domain, completed using reference TRBV18 and TRBJ2-7, is NAGVMQNPRHLVRRRGQEARLRCSPMKGHSHVYWYRQLPEEGLKFMVYLQKENIIDESGMPKERFSAEFPKEGPSILRIQQVVRGDSAAYFCASSPSGGGVYEQYFGPGTRLTVT.

The chain uses TRBV6-1 and TRBJ1-6, with TRBD1 identical over 9 bases. Germline CDR1 reads MNHNS; CDR2 reads SASEGT. The V gene end was trimmed by 2 bases and the J gene end by 10 bases; junction bases not matched to a gene: 6. The CDR3 is made up of 15 amino acids. As DNA, the CDR3 is TGTGCCAGCAGTGAAAACCGGGACAGGGCCTCACCCCTCCACTTT. Residues: CASSENRDRASPLHF.

In nucleotides, the CDR3 is TGTGCCAGCAGCCAGGCCGGGACAGGGTCATACGAGCAGTACTTC. It encodes CASSQAGTGSYEQYF. The chain couples TRBV28 to TRBJ2-7; 9 bases fit TRBD1. This CDR3 is 15 amino acids long. V shed 6 bases and J 4 bases; nucleotides not matched to a gene: 10. CDR1 and CDR2 from the germline V gene are MDHEN and SYDVKM.

This chain links TRBV28 with TRBJ2-7, with unresolved D. CDR1 is MDHEN and CDR2 is SYDVKM in the germline V gene. V dropped 5 bases and J dropped 1 base, with 9 bases sitting between them. The CDR3 has 13 residues. Written as DNA, the CDR3 is TGTGCCAGCAGTCCCCCTCCGTCCTACGAGCAGTACTTC. Protein product: CASSPPPSYEQYF.

The chain employs TRBV23-1 and TRBJ2-4; TRBD1 matches 9 bases. TRBV23-1 carries the ORF label, with uncertain function. The CDR3 has 17 amino acids. The V and J ends lost 4 bases and 2 bases, in that order; junction bases with no gene match: 9. The CDR3 region is CASSLVQGARPKNIQYF. In DNA, the CDR3 is TGCGCCAGCAGTCTCGTACAGGGGGCTCGGCCCAAAAACATTCAGTACTTC.